Detailed here is one T cell receptor (beta chain). The antigen it recognizes is unknown. No much larger clone is present one base from it, and per-base qualities are unavailable. A single peripheral blood draw of approximately 100 mL on average was collected from each donor into heparinised tubes. A BD FACSAria II was used to sort naive, central memory, regulatory and stem cell-like memory CD4+ T cells with a panel that included CD45RO, CCR7, CD25, CD127, CD95 and CD27. Purity was above 95% for every sorted population. PBMCs were isolated immediately by Lymphoprep density gradient centrifugation and stained directly without culture. So that batch effects would be minimized, each experiment stained and sorted samples in pairs, pairing one healthy donor with one patient. The source of the sample is a study of beta chain features in type 1 diabetes (dated by TCRdb to the late 2010s). In terms of the full investigation: No differences in mean age, gender distribution, total cell number or subset yield were found between patients and healthy donors. A total of roughly 100,000,000 sorted cells were examined across all samples, and the number of cells per subset was strongly correlated with RNA yield. The study compared the TCRB repertoires of sorted circulating CD4+ T cell subsets in recently diagnosed type 1 diabetes patients with those in matched healthy donors. Regulatory and stem cell-like memory subsets were obtained from only 8 patients and roughly eight healthy donors, while naive and central memory subsets were obtained from all 30 or so donors.

The entire isolated RNA was reverse transcribed using the High Capacity cDNA Reverse Transcription Kit, and thus expressed TCRB transcripts were sequenced. Deep immunoSEQ sequencing was performed on naive, central memory and regulatory T cell samples, with an average of approximately 3.9 million total reads per sample. Sorted cells were lysed in RLT buffer, and RNA was extracted using DNase-treated RNeasy Micro or Mini kits according to cell number. Each cell subset was processed on its own to prevent cross-contamination, while patient and healthy donor samples were processed together. TCRB sequences were amplified from cDNA with the immunoSEQ multiplex PCR, producing 87-bp fragments spanning the CDR3 region. The amplicons were sequenced using the Illumina HiSeq platform. On the study's bioinformatics: Synthetic template baselines were used to correct PCR bias computationally, reads within Hamming distance 2 were collapsed, and singletons that could not be merged were discarded. Reads were aligned against IMGT so that V, D and J genes, CDR3 length and insertions or deletions at six rearrangement sites could be assigned. Within each subset, clonotype counts were normalized to the number of sorted cells before true diversity and Gini coefficients were calculated with the tcR R package. Repertoire sharing was quantified using the overlap coefficient calculated on TCRB nucleotide sequences. As a proxy for the pre-selection repertoire, out-of-frame TCRB sequences from naive cells were analyzed. Sourced from immuneACCESS, this table was stored by TCRdb with only in-frame sequences that have V and J called. A share of the clones is absent; for the studies checked, an unresolved V gene accounts for under half, and the remainder has no known explanation. That table supplies the V and J calls and clone size; D and trimming were determined from the DNA. The sample yields just over 600,000 clones; around a sixth were counted once. The leading ten clones occupy 0.09% to 0.095% of the sample.

V is cut by 0 bases and J by 8 bases, and the space between the germline ends is 4 bases. Including cysteine and phenylalanine, the CDR3 has 10 amino acids. Solely the CDR3 DNA is kept, with 30 bases framed from the first base. CDR1 DFQATT and CDR2 SNEGSKA are derived from the germline V gene (reference sequence). The study at large found these results: Type 1 diabetes patients showed a moderate but significant shortening of TCRB CDR3 length in all four CD4+ subsets. Only small numbers of individuals were included in the HLA sub-analyses, which left unresolved whether HLA type had any influence on TCRB rearrangement. Sequencing cDNA rather than genomic DNA could over-represent highly expressing activated cells, although activation and CD3 levels did not differ between groups. Shorter templates might have been favored by PCR, but patient and control samples were amplified and corrected together, so both groups would have been affected equally by any skew. Naive, central memory and regulatory TCRB repertoires appeared more similar among patients than among healthy donors. At VDJ recombination sites, type 1 diabetes patients had fewer insertions and more deleted nucleotides, which implies abnormalities in thymic rearrangement.

The source of this sequence is a man aged 18 to 29 in good health. Sequenced input: naive CD4+ T cells from blood. The sample's cell subset or site, from its label and the paper: true naive CD4+ T cells. Recombination joined TRBV20-1 with TRBJ1-1, with the D gene not confidently named. The nucleotide sequence reads as follows: TGCAGTGCTAGAGAACAGGAAGCTTTCTTT. This gives the protein CSAREQEAFF.